What follows describes a single T cell receptor (beta chain). This sample is part of a study of human T cells and chemical hapten exposure. CDR1 KGHSH and CDR2 LQKENI come from the germline V gene. The V gene lost 0 bases and the J gene lost 4 bases, with 9 bases spanning the gap. This CDR3 is 14 amino acids long. Noted time point: patch test 2, 6 weeks after DPC sensitization. The treatment was: therapeutic diphenylcyclopropenone sensitization with weekly scalp DPC. TCRdb fed the RACE reads into MiXCR, producing one record per CDR3 protein. This sample yields over 130,000 distinct CDR3 sequences, of which about 10% are seen a single time; around 1.4% belongs to the top ten.

The chain recombines TRBV18 with TRBJ1-2; no definite D call. This sequence was found in a woman in her 50s with alopecia areata. Some clones in this sample may be carry-over from other donors' samples. The input for sequencing was whole blood, taken in connection with sensitization to the hapten diphenylcyclopropenone (DPC). Written as DNA, the CDR3 is TGTGCCAGCTCACCACCGGGAGGAGGCTATGGCTACACCTTC. Translated: CASSPPGGGYGYTF.